Below are 5 T cell receptor beta chains sequenced from a single sample in a study of low-dose radiotherapy and immunotherapy resistance in tumors. Alpha- and beta-chain coverage of first-strand cDNA came from TRAV- and TRBV-specific primers. PCR amplification of the TCRs was performed with Phusion for 20 PCR cycles, and it relied on a constant-region primer together with a V-primer adapter. TCRdb analysed the reads with MiXCR anew, one entry per CDR3 protein. The sample has 95,000 to 100,000 distinct CDR3 sequences; more than 20% are singletons. The time point was: after trial treatment. Treatment described: LDRT plus nivolumab, ipilimumab, low-dose cyclophosphamide and aspirin (RACIN trial). The sequences come from PBMCs, collected after low-dose radiotherapy plus immunotherapy. The origin of the receptors is a male donor with prostate cancer.

In this sample, this clonotype turned up many times. The V gene is TRBV5-4, the J gene TRBJ2-3; D remains unclear. Trimming took 0 bases from V and 4 from J, leaving 9 bases between them. This CDR3 has 14 residues. Germline values: CDR1 SGHNT, CDR2 YYREEE (reference sequence). CDR3 region: CASSLAPTADTQYF. CDR3 nucleotides: TGTGCCAGCAGCTTGGCCCCTACGGCAGATACGCAGTATTTT.

This clonotype was found many times. V is TRBV5-1 and J is TRBJ2-5; D is unclear. Looked up from germline, CDR1 is SGHRS and CDR2 is YFSETQ. Trimming cost V 5 bases and J 2 bases, with 4 bases left between them. The CDR3 spans 11 residues. The CDR3 loop reads CASRIQETQYF. DNA for the CDR3: TGCGCCAGCAGGATACAAGAGACCCAGTACTTC.

In its sample, this clonotype was seen many times. The V call is TRBV7-8, the J call TRBJ2-7; D is possibly TRBD1 or TRBD2 (5 bases each). Germline CDR1 and CDR2: SGHVS and FQNEAQ. Trimming left V 4 bases short and J 0 bases short, with 16 bases between. This CDR3 has 16 amino acids. DNA of the CDR3: TGTGCCAGCAGCTCGTCCCGGGACCCACTCTCCTACGAGCAGTACTTC. This encodes CASSSSRDPLSYEQYF.

The chain employs TRBV9 and TRBJ1-5; D remains unclear. The V gene's germline CDR1 is SGDLS and CDR2 YYNGEE. The CDR3 has 18 residues. Trimming took 0 bases from V and 2 from J, leaving 18 bases between them. Here the CDR3 DNA reads TGTGCCAGCAGCGTAGTGGGTCCAGGTTCGCGTGGCAATCAGCCCCAGCATTTT. It encodes CASSVVGPGSRGNQPQHF. Full variable domain (remainder filled in from reference TRBV9 and TRBJ1-5): DSGVTQTPKHLITATGQRVTLRCSPRSGDLSVYWYQQSLDQGLQFLIQYYNGEERAKGNILERFSAQQFPDLHSELNLSSLELGDSALYFCASSVVGPGSRGNQPQHFGDGTRLSIL.

This chain joins TRBV20-1 and TRBJ2-5, with 8 positions matching TRBD1. Losses at the gene ends were 6 bases for V and 4 bases for J; bases not matched to a gene: 16. Germline loops: CDR1 DFQATT, CDR2 SNEGSKA (reference sequence). The CDR3 spans 16 residues. The CDR3 sequence is CSALPQRTGRAETQYF. The CDR3 region has the DNA TGCAGTGCCCTACCTCAACGGACAGGGCGGGCAGAGACCCAGTACTTC.